The T cell receptor (beta chain) described here comes from a study of shared clonotypes between healthy human individuals. Using immunoSEQ multiplex PCR, the repertoire was profiled, and TCRdb retains in-frame clones only, with some absent. The sample carries 2.5 million or so clones, over 85% recorded once. Germline trimming cut 4 bases from V and 2 bases from J; bases unmatched to any gene: 5. CDR3 length equals 15 residues. Germline V gives CDR1 SGHRS, CDR2 YFSETQ. Sequenced sample: naive CD4+ T cells sorted from blood. Indicated subset: CD45RA+ positively selected. This receptor was identified in a man aged 18 to 35 in good health. This sequence joins TRBV5-1 and TRBJ1-1; 10 nucleotides match TRBD1. CDR3 residues: CASSTDRGRNTEAFF. For the CDR3, the DNA is TGCGCCAGCAGCACCGACAGGGGGCGAAACACTGAAGCTTTCTTT.